This T cell receptor beta chain was identified in a study of graft-versus-host responses after intestinal transplantation. The CDR3 has 15 amino acids. Germline V gives CDR1 LGHNA, CDR2 YNFKEQ. On this clone: The junction differs from germline at one of its ends, possibly a read error.

Irradiated, violet-dye-labeled stimulator cells, about 200,000 in number, were plated with about 200,000 CFSE-labeled responder cells. Regarding the study as a whole: In patients with graft-donor T cell macrochimerism, allograft graft-versus-host to host-versus-graft clonal ratios were high. Among recipient marrow samples, GvH clones were found; some appeared first in ileum or blood.

Clones were read by immunoSEQ multiplex PCR, and TCRdb kept only the in-frame ones, dropping some. The table includes roughly 5,400 clones, roughly 32% detected once. The receptor comes from a human patient who was an organ donor for intestinal transplantation. The chain is built from TRBV4-2 and TRBJ2-6; 8 nucleotides align to TRBD2. Material: alloreactive CD4+ T cells from a mixed lymphocyte reaction culture, obtained before transplantation. Noted subset: CFSE-low proliferating T cells sorted from approximately 6-day pre-transplant mixed lymphocyte reaction (GvH or HvG direction). CDR3 in DNA: TGTGCCAGCAGCCAAGATCCCGGGGGGGTCAACGTCCTGACTTTC. The encoded protein is CASSQDPGGVNVLTF.